Below are 28 T cell receptor beta chains sequenced from a single sample in a study of cytomegalovirus exposure and HLA in healthy donors. Amplification used 60 Vbeta primers and 13 Jbeta primers. Method: immunoSEQ multiplex PCR; TCRdb's copy keeps in-frame clones and lacks some. Found here are 120,000 to 150,000 clones, 65% to 80% of them singletons; the top ten hold approximately 2%. Source material: PBMCs. The receptors originated from a woman in her 40s in good health and CMV-seronegative.

This clone was recorded once. The CDR3 nucleotides read TGCAGCGAAATAACAGCAGGCTATGGCTACACCTTC. It specifies CSEITAGYGYTF. The V and J genes are TRBV29-1 and TRBJ1-2; D is uncertain. The length of the CDR3 is 12 residues. V shed 7 bases and J shed 4 bases, with 13 bases lying between them. Germline V gene sequence: CDR1 SQVTM, CDR2 ANQGSEA.

The chain couples TRBV7-8 to TRBJ2-3; 14 nucleotides line up with TRBD2. Germline trimming cut 5 bases from V and 4 bases from J; bases unmatched to any gene: 8. CDR3 length equals 17 residues. CDR1 is SGHVS and CDR2 is FQNEAQ in the germline V gene. For the CDR3, the DNA is TGTGCCAGCAGCCCAGGTGGGACTAGCGGGAGCGCAGATACGCAGTATTTT. Amino acid sequence: CASSPGGTSGSADTQYF.

This clone was seen just once. J is TRBJ1-1 and V is TRBV5-8; 10 bases line up with TRBD1. The CDR3 sequence is 15 residues long. V shed 1 base, J shed 6 bases, and the junction held 6 bases outside the gene matches. In germline, CDR1 is SGHTS, CDR2 YDEGEE. CDR3 nucleotide sequence: TGTGCCAGCAGCTTGACGCGGGACAGGGGCTCTGAAGCTTTCTTT. Translation: CASSLTRDRGSEAFF.

The rearrangement joins TRBV30 to TRBJ2-7, with D unresolved. The V end lost 0 bases, the J end lost 2 bases, and 11 bases lay between the germline ends. There are 14 residues in the CDR3. In germline, CDR1 is GTSNPN, CDR2 SVGIG (reference sequence). The CDR3 DNA reads TGTGCCTGGAGTGTACCTATGGTCGCCTACGAGCAGTACTTC. Its protein product is CAWSVPMVAYEQYF.

This chain connects TRBV7-7 to TRBJ2-2; 12 nucleotides agree with TRBD2. J was trimmed by 4 bases and V by 4 bases; bases with no gene match: 4. The CDR3 extends over 16 amino acids. Germline loops: CDR1 SSHAT, CDR2 FNYEAQ (reference sequence). CDR3 in amino acids: CASSSGLAGSTGELFF. The CDR3 coding sequence is TGTGCCAGCAGCTCAGGACTAGCGGGGAGCACCGGGGAGCTGTTTTTT.

The chain couples TRBV7-8 to TRBJ2-1; unclear D gene. V lost 2 bases and J lost 0, with 8 bases in between. Germline V lookup: CDR1 SGHVS, CDR2 FQNEAQ. The length of the CDR3 is 15 residues. The CDR3 here is CASSLRMSSYNEQFF. The CDR3 DNA reads as TGTGCCAGCAGCTTACGAATGAGCTCCTACAATGAGCAGTTCTTC.

V is TRBV27 and J is TRBJ2-1; D unresolved. Trimming shortened V by 7 bases and J by 6 bases, and 10 bases separated the two germline ends. The CDR3 extends over 12 amino acids. In germline, CDR1 is MNHEY, CDR2 SMNVEV (reference sequence). Here the CDR3 reads CASKERGNEQFF. The CDR3 nucleotides are TGTGCCAGCAAAGAACGCGGCAATGAGCAGTTCTTC.

The chain couples TRBV5-1 to TRBJ2-7, with 9 bases that match TRBD1. The trim removed 5 bases at V and 2 bases at J, leaving 2 bases unmatched. The V gene's germline CDR1 is SGHRS and CDR2 YFSETQ. CDR3 size: 13 residues. CDR3 in amino acids: CASRRTGAYEQYF. CDR3 coding DNA: TGCGCCAGCAGGCGGACAGGGGCCTACGAGCAGTACTTC.

This chain connects TRBV2 to TRBJ2-3, with D perhaps assigned TRBD1 or TRBD2 (10 bases each). V gave up 11 bases and J gave up 1 base, with 28 bases separating them. Germline-derived CDR1 and CDR2 are SNHLY and FYNNEI. The CDR3 contains 18 residues. The CDR3 bases are TGTGCCCTATGGGACAGGGGTGACCTAGCGGGAGGCACAGATACGCAGTATTTT. As protein: CALWDRGDLAGGTDTQYF.

In its sample, this clone was seen a few times. The chain has TRBV4-1 and TRBJ1-2, with 9 bases aligning to TRBD1. The trim removed 0 bases at V and 5 bases at J, leaving 10 bases unmatched. The CDR3 runs to 17 residues. The V gene's germline CDR1 is MGHRA and CDR2 YSYEKL. DNA of the CDR3: TGCGCCAGCAGCCAAGATCGTATTGGGACAGGGAGTTATGGCTACACCTTC. As protein: CASSQDRIGTGSYGYTF.

The V gene is TRBV6-1, the J gene TRBJ1-1; 11 nucleotides line up with TRBD1. V lost 3 bases, J lost 4 bases, and 10 bases stayed unmatched. The CDR3 contains 17 residues. Germline CDR1 MNHNS, CDR2 SASEGT. CDR3 bases: TGTGCCAGCAGTGACACTCCGGGACAGGGGGGTGGCACTGAAGCTTTCTTT. Protein product: CASSDTPGQGGGTEAFF.

The chain links TRBV18 to TRBJ2-7, with D possibly TRBD2 on 5 matching bases. This CDR3 comprises 16 residues. Germline V lookup: CDR1 KGHSH, CDR2 LQKENI. Trimming cost V 0 bases and J 1 base, with 13 bases left between them. The CDR3 here is CASSPPLPRRSYEQYF. DNA of the CDR3: TGTGCCAGCTCACCACCGTTACCTAGGAGGTCCTACGAGCAGTACTTC.

This clone was found a few times. The junction differs from germline at one of its ends, possibly a read error. This chain joins TRBV29-1 and TRBJ1-2; 8 bases are shared with TRBD1. CDR1 and CDR2 from the germline V gene are SQVTM and ANQGSEA. The CDR3 sequence is 12 residues long. The CDR3 loop reads CSVEGQGGGYTF. The DNA for the CDR3 is TGCAGCGTAGAAGGACAGGGCGGTGGCTACACCTTC.

This clone appeared many times. Other DNA sequences of this sample code for an identical CDR3. The CDR3 bases are TGCGCCAGCAGCTTGGGGTACAGGGCCTCTGGAAACACCATATATTTT. It encodes CASSLGYRASGNTIYF. The gene calls are TRBV5-1 and TRBJ1-3; D perhaps matches TRBD1 (6 bases). There are 16 residues in the CDR3. Germline V gene sequence: CDR1 SGHRS, CDR2 YFSETQ. V was pared by 0 bases and J by 0 bases, with 10 bases between. Full variable domain (missing parts from reference TRBV5-1 and TRBJ1-3): KAGVTQTPRYLIKTRGQQVTLSCSPISGHRSVSWYQQTPGQGLQFLFEYFSETQRNKGNFPGRFSGRQFSNSRSEMNVSTLELGDSALYLCASSLGYRASGNTIYFGEGSWLTVV.

This clone was recorded at least ten times. The chain is built from TRBV2 and TRBJ1-1; 10 positions agree with TRBD1. CDR3 length: 15 residues. V lost 4 bases to trimming and J lost 5 bases; unmatched junction nucleotides: 7. Germline values: CDR1 SNHLY, CDR2 FYNNEI. CDR3 amino acids: CASSGAQGQGTEAFF. CDR3 DNA: TGTGCCAGCAGTGGCGCCCAGGGACAGGGGACTGAAGCTTTCTTT. The entire variable domain, with the rest obtained from reference TRBV2 and TRBJ1-1, is as follows: EPEVTQTPSHQVTQMGQEVILRCVPISNHLYFYWYRQILGQKVEFLVSFYNNEISEKSEIFDDQFSVERPDGSNFTLKIRSTKLEDSAMYFCASSGAQGQGTEAFFGQGTRLTVV.

V is TRBV28 and J is TRBJ2-7; tentative D call: TRBD2 (6 bases). Trimming cost V 3 bases and J 3 bases, with 15 bases left between them. The CDR3 spans 15 residues. Looked up from germline, CDR1 is MDHEN and CDR2 is SYDVKM. The CDR3 sequence is CASSLSGGPFYEQYF. The CDR3 DNA is TGTGCCAGCAGTTTGTCCGGGGGACCATTCTACGAGCAGTACTTC. The complete variable domain, with remaining parts taken from reference TRBV28 and TRBJ2-7, reads DVKVTQSSRYLVKRTGEKVFLECVQDMDHENMFWYRQDPGLGLRLIYFSYDVKMKEKGDIPEGYSVSREKKERFSLILESASTNQTSMYLCASSLSGGPFYEQYFGPGTRLTVT.

The rearrangement links TRBV6-1 to TRBJ1-2; 8 bases agree with TRBD1. The CDR3 spans 15 residues. The ends lost 4 bases at V and 14 bases at J; junction bases unmatched: 18. Germline CDR1 and CDR2: MNHNS and SASEGT. Here the CDR3 DNA reads TGTGCCAGCAGTGCTCCCTCCGGGACAGGCCCTGCTCTGACCTTC. This encodes CASSAPSGTGPALTF.

This clone appeared a few times. The rearrangement uses TRBV29-1 and TRBJ2-7; D is possibly TRBD1 (6 bases). V shed 3 bases and J shed 10 bases, with 16 bases lying between them. The length of the CDR3 is 12 residues. In germline, CDR1 is SQVTM, CDR2 ANQGSEA. CDR3 amino acids: CSVEKGTGKQYF. The CDR3 DNA reads as TGCAGCGTTGAGAAAGGAACAGGGAAACAGTACTTC.

The chain recombines TRBV7-9 with TRBJ1-2; D is unclear. Germline V CDR1 and CDR2: SEHNR, FQNEAQ (reference sequence). V lost 1 base and J lost 7, with 13 bases in between. CDR3 length: 14 residues. CDR3 coding DNA: TGTGCCAGCAGCTTAGATTTACCGACGGGTGGCTACACCTTC. Encoded protein: CASSLDLPTGGYTF.

The rearrangement uses TRBV2 and TRBJ2-2; D is perhaps TRBD1 (5 bases). V lost 9 bases and J 3 bases, leaving 8 bases between the germline ends. This CDR3 has 12 amino acids. Germline lookup yields CDR1 SNHLY and CDR2 FYNNEI. CDR3 region: CASCRDTGELFF. The CDR3 DNA follows: TGTGCCAGTTGCAGGGACACCGGGGAGCTGTTTTTT. Together with reference TRBV2 and TRBJ2-2, the CDR3 gives the full variable domain: EPEVTQTPSHQVTQMGQEVILRCVPISNHLYFYWYRQILGQKVEFLVSFYNNEISEKSEIFDDQFSVERPDGSNFTLKIRSTKLEDSAMYFCASCRDTGELFFGEGSRLTVL.

This chain connects TRBV19 to TRBJ1-5; D is unclear. V lost 5 bases and J 2 bases, leaving 10 bases between the germline ends. This CDR3 is 14 amino acids long. Germline CDR1 and CDR2: LNHDA and SQIVND (reference sequence). In DNA form, the CDR3 reads TGTGCCAGTAGTTCCCCCCCCGGCAATCAGCCCCAGCATTTT. It is translated as CASSSPPGNQPQHF.

On this clone itself: At one boundary the junction diverges from the germline segment, which might be a read error. This chain uses TRBV5-1 with TRBJ1-6, with D possibly matching TRBD1 (6 bases). Germline V gene sequence: CDR1 SGHRS, CDR2 YFSETQ. This CDR3 contains 14 residues. The CDR3 bases are TGCGCCAACAGCACCGGACAGAATAATTCACCCCTCCACTTT. Residues: CANSTGQNNSPLHF.

This chain uses TRBV5-1 with TRBJ2-5; 8 bases are shared with TRBD1. The CDR3 runs to 17 residues. Germline CDR1 and CDR2: SGHRS and YFSETQ. Trimming at V came to 4 bases and at J to 6 bases, leaving 17 bases not matched to a gene. The chain's CDR3 is CASSLSTPRDRLQTQYF. Written as DNA, the CDR3 is TGCGCCAGCAGCCTATCCACTCCCCGGGACAGGCTCCAGACCCAGTACTTC.

This clone was found a few times. This rearrangement joins TRBV19 to TRBJ1-1, with D possibly being TRBD1 (5 bases). The germline V gene has CDR1 LNHDA and CDR2 SQIVND (reference sequence). Between the trimmed V and J ends, which lost 6 bases and 5 bases, there was a span of 16 bases. The CDR3 runs to 14 residues. The CDR3 DNA is TGTGCCAGTAGGAAATGGCAGGGAGGAACTGAAGCTTTCTTT. Amino acids: CASRKWQGGTEAFF.

This clone has only a few counts. The V and J genes are TRBV6-1 and TRBJ2-1, with a possible D match to TRBD2 (6 bases). Trimming shortened V by 2 bases and J by 4 bases, and 12 bases separated the two germline ends. From germline, CDR1 is MNHNS and CDR2 SASEGT. CDR3 length: 15 residues. Here the CDR3 reads CASSEQVAGYNEQFF. CDR3 DNA sequence: TGTGCCAGCAGTGAACAGGTCGCGGGGTACAATGAGCAGTTCTTC.

This clone came up a few times. The chain links TRBV9 to TRBJ2-3, with unresolved D. Germline CDR1 SGDLS, CDR2 YYNGEE. V was trimmed by 10 bases and J by 2 bases, leaving 14 bases between them. This CDR3 region has 13 residues. This CDR3 reads CAATRLDTDTQYF. The CDR3 DNA sequence: TGTGCCGCGACGAGGCTAGACACAGATACGCAGTATTTT.

V and J are TRBV14 and TRBJ2-6, with D uncertain. V shed 1 base and J shed 0 bases, with 16 bases lying between them. This CDR3 region has 19 residues. Germline CDR1 SGHDN, CDR2 FVKESK. As DNA, the CDR3 is TGTGCCAGCAGCCAAGTTGCAGGATTAAAATCCTCTGGGGCCAACGTCCTGACTTTC. Protein sequence: CASSQVAGLKSSGANVLTF.

The CDR3 coding sequence is TGTGCCAGCAGTGAGGAGGGGAACACTGAAGCTTTCTTT. Its translation is CASSEEGNTEAFF. This chain joins TRBV2 and TRBJ1-1; D gene ambiguous. Per the germline V gene, CDR1 is SNHLY and CDR2 is FYNNEI. Trimming stripped 3 bases from V and 1 base from J, with 6 bases between. This CDR3 spans 13 amino acids.